These 5 T cell receptor beta chains came from one sample sequenced in a study of cytomegalovirus exposure and HLA in healthy donors. Amplification used 60 Vbeta primers and 13 Jbeta primers. Some clones are missing from TCRdb's copy, which holds only in-frame ones; the method was immunoSEQ multiplex PCR. The table records about 190,000 clones, around 83% of them present only once. Specimen: PBMCs. The receptor source for this set is a woman aged 35 to 49 in good health and CMV-seronegative.

This chain uses TRBV7-2 with TRBJ2-5, with D perhaps TRBD2 (6 bases). The germline V gene has CDR1 SGHTA and CDR2 FQGNSA. V was trimmed by 2 bases and J by 5 bases, leaving 12 bases between them. The CDR3 extends over 14 amino acids. DNA of the CDR3: TGTGCCAGCAGCTTAAATCGGGAGTGGGAGACCCAGTACTTC. Its translation: CASSLNREWETQYF.

The chain has TRBV13 and TRBJ2-2; D is undetermined. The CDR3 loop spans 11 amino acids. V dropped 5 bases and J dropped 7 bases, with 5 bases sitting between them. Germline V lookup: CDR1 PRHDT, CDR2 FYEKMQ (reference sequence). Here the CDR3 reads CASSKSGELFF. The CDR3 nucleotides are TGTGCCAGCAGCAAGAGCGGGGAGCTGTTTTTT.

This clone was seen just once. The rearrangement joins TRBV2 to TRBJ1-1; tentatively, D is TRBD1 (6 bases). This CDR3 is built from 13 residues. Germline values: CDR1 SNHLY, CDR2 FYNNEI. Deletions cut 5 bases from V and 10 bases from J, with 17 bases between. The CDR3 DNA is TGTGCCAGCAGTCCCGGGGACATCCGGACAGCTTTCTTT. Translated: CASSPGDIRTAFF.

This clone has only one observation. The rearrangement joins TRBV5-5 to TRBJ1-2; D gene uncertain. The germline CDR1 and CDR2 sequences are SGHKS and YYEKEE (reference sequence). This CDR3 has 16 amino acids. Trimming pared 1 base from V and 8 bases from J, leaving 21 bases between. CDR3 sequence reads: CASSLSKISTPYGYTF. The DNA for the CDR3 is TGTGCCAGCAGCTTGTCCAAGATATCTACCCCGTACGGCTACACCTTC.

The chain joins TRBV5-1 to TRBJ1-1, with D uncertain. Germline V gene data show CDR1 as SGHRS and CDR2 as YFSETQ. Trimming pared 0 bases from V and 1 base from J, leaving 10 bases between. The CDR3 is 15 residues long. The CDR3: CASSLALAPNTEAFF. DNA of the CDR3: TGCGCCAGCAGCTTGGCGCTGGCCCCGAACACTGAAGCTTTCTTT.